The entry below describes one T cell receptor (beta chain). Trimming removed 5 bases at V and 8 bases at J, with 15 bases between. Germline CDR1 reads MNHEY; CDR2 reads SMNVEV (reference sequence). The CDR3 contains 14 residues. These data belong to a study of long-term antiretroviral therapy in people with HIV. Researchers ran immunoSEQ v3.0 at survey level. Produced via immunoSEQ multiplex PCR; TCRdb's table is partial and in-frame only. Of some 15,000 clones detected, roughly 80% appear once; the ten largest clones hold roughly 15%. The TCR was taken from a man younger than 40 with HIV. The V gene is TRBV27, the J gene TRBJ1-4, with D perhaps matching TRBD1 (5 bases). This material consisted of unsorted PBMCs, taken roughly 1.2 years before starting antiretroviral therapy. In nucleotides, the CDR3 is TGTGCCAGCAGTCCCGGTGGGGGAGGGGAAAAACTGTTTTTT. As protein: CASSPGGGGEKLFF. The whole variable domain, filled in from reference TRBV27 and TRBJ1-4, reads EAQVTQNPRYLITVTGKKLTVTCSQNMNHEYMSWYRQDPGLGLRQIYYSMNVEVTDKGDVPEGYKVSRKEKRNFPLILESPSPNQTSLYFCASSPGGGGEKLFFGSGTQLSVL.